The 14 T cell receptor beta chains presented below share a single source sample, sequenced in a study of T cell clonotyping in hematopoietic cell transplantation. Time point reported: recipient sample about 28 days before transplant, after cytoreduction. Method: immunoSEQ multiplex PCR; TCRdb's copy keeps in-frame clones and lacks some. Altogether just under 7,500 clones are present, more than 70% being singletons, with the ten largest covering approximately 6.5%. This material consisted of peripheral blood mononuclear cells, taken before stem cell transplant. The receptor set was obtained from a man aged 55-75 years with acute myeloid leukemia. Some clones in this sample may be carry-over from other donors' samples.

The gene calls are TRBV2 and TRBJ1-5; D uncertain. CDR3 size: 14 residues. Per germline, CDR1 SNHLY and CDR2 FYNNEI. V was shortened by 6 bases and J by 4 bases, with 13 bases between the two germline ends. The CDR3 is CASRVELVNQPQHF. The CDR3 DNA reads TGTGCCAGCAGGGTAGAACTAGTAAATCAGCCCCAGCATTTT.

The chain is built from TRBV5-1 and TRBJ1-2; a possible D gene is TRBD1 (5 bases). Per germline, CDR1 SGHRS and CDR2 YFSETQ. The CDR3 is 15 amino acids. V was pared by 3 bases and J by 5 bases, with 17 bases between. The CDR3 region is CASSSNVGTDYGYTF. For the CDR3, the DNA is TGCGCCAGCAGCTCCAATGTCGGGACTGATTATGGCTACACCTTC.

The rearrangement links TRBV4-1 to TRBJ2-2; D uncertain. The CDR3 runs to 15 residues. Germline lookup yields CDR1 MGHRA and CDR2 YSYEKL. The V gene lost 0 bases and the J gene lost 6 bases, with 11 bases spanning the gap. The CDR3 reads CASSQESRAAGELFF. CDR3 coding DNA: TGCGCCAGCAGCCAAGAATCTAGGGCCGCCGGGGAGCTGTTTTTT.

CDR3 residues: CASSLSSGRVNEQFF. The CDR3 DNA reads TGTGCCAGCAGTTTATCATCCGGGAGGGTGAATGAGCAGTTCTTC. The chain couples TRBV11-3 to TRBJ2-1; 8 positions match TRBD2. CDR1 and CDR2 (germline): SGHNT, YENEEA. The CDR3 contains 15 residues. Trimming removed 6 bases from V and 7 bases from J; junction bases left unmatched: 11.

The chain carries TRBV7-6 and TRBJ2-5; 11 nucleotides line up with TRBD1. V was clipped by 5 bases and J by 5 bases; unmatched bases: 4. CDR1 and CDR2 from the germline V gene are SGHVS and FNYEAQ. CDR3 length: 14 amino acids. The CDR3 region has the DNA TGTGCCAGCAGCCGGGACAGGGGGGGGGAGACCCAGTACTTC. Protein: CASSRDRGGETQYF.

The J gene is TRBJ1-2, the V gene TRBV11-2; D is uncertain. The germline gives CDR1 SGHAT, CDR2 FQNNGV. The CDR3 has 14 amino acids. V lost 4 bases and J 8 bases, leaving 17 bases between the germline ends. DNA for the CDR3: TGTGCCAGCAGCTCTCAGACCTGGACGGAGGGCTACACCTTC. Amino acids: CASSSQTWTEGYTF.

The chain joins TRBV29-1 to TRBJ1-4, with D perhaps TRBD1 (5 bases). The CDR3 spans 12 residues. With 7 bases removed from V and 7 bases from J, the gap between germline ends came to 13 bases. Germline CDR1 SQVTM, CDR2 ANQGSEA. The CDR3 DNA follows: TGCAGCGGCCGGGGGACTGGTGAAAAACTGTTTTTT. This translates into CSGRGTGEKLFF.

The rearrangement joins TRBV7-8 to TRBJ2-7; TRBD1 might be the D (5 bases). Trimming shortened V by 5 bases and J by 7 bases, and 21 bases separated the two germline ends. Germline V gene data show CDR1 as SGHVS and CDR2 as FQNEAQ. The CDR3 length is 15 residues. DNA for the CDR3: TGTGCCAGCAGCCTCCTCTTATACCAGGGTGGGGAGCAGTACTTC. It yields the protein CASSLLLYQGGEQYF.

This CDR3 is CASSLEPQGTQYF. DNA for the CDR3: TGCGCCAGCAGCTTAGAGCCCCAGGGGACCCAGTACTTC. The chain has TRBV5-1 and TRBJ2-5; possibly TRBD1 for D (5 bases). The V end lost 2 bases, the J end lost 7 bases, and 12 bases lay between the germline ends. CDR1 SGHRS and CDR2 YFSETQ come from the germline V gene. CDR3 length: 13 amino acids.

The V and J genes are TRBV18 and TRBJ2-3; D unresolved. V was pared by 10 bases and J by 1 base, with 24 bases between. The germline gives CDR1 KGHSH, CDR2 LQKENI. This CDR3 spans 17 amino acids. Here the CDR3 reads CATGDMNVGAGTDTQYF. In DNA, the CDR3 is TGTGCCACCGGTGACATGAACGTAGGAGCCGGCACAGATACGCAGTATTTT.

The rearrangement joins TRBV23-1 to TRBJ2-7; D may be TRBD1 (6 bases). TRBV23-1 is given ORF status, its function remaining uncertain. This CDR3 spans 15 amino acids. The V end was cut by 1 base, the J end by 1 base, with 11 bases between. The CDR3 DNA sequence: TGCGCCAGCAGTCAATGCCCAGGGGATTCCTACGAGCAGTACTTC. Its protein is CASSQCPGDSYEQYF.

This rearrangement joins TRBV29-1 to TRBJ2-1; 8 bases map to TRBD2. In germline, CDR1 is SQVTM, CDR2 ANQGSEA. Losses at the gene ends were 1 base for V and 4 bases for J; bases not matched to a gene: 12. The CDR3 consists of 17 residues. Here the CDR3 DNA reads TGCAGCGTTGAAGGGGACTCGCGGGGGGCGAGATACAATGAGCAGTTCTTC. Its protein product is CSVEGDSRGARYNEQFF.

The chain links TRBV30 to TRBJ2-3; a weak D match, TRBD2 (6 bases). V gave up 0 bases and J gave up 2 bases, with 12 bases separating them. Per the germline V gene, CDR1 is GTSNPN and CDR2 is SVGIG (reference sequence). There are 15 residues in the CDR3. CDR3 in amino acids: CAWSVPAGSTDTQYF. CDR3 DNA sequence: TGTGCCTGGAGTGTACCTGCGGGGTCCACAGATACGCAGTATTTT.

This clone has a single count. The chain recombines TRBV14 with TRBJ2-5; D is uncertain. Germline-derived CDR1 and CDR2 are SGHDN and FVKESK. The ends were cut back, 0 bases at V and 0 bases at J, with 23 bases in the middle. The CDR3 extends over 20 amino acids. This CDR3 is CASSQDFRAAEPRHQETQYF. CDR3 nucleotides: TGTGCCAGCAGCCAAGATTTTAGGGCCGCCGAACCAAGACACCAAGAGACCCAGTACTTC.